The 27 T cell receptor beta chains listed next were all sequenced from one sample in a study of PD-1 blockade in classical Hodgkin lymphoma. The assay was immunoSEQ multiplex PCR, and TCRdb's table has in-frame clones only and misses some. The data contain some 10,000 clones, about nine tenths of them seen just once; the ten biggest clones take up more than 13%. Sample time point: newly diagnosed, previously untreated cHL patient sample. Isolated CD8+ T cells were derived from thawed PBMCs through magnetic negative selection. What was sequenced was CD8+ T cells from blood. The receptors stem from a human donor with classical Hodgkin lymphoma.

The V gene is TRBV10-1, the J gene TRBJ2-5; D gene unclear. Germline V gene data show CDR1 as WNHNN and CDR2 as SYGVQD (reference sequence). The CDR3 loop spans 12 amino acids. The V and J ends lost 3 bases and 11 bases respectively, with 13 bases between them. As DNA, the CDR3 is TGCGCCAGCAGTGATGGCACCTACCCACAGTACTTC. Translated, it gives CASSDGTYPQYF.

V gene TRBV5-4 combines with J gene TRBJ2-5; 7 positions match TRBD2. The CDR3 sequence is 14 residues long. The germline V gene encodes CDR1 SGHNT and CDR2 YYREEE (reference sequence). V trimming: 0 bases; J trimming: 4 bases; junction bases outside the gene matches: 3. The CDR3 DNA reads TGTGCCAGCAGCTTGGTGGGGGAGGGAGAGACCCAGTACTTC. Translated, it gives CASSLVGEGETQYF.

The gene calls are TRBV7-9 and TRBJ2-2, with 7 nucleotides matching TRBD1. Losses at the gene ends were 6 bases for V and 7 bases for J; bases not matched to a gene: 11. The CDR3 contains 15 residues. In germline, CDR1 is SEHNR, CDR2 FQNEAQ (reference sequence). CDR3 nucleotide sequence: TGTGCCAGCAGTTCTATTCGACAGGGAATCGGGGAGCTGTTTTTT. This encodes CASSSIRQGIGELFF.

The chain employs TRBV7-8 and TRBJ2-7; TRBD1 matches 8 bases. Germline V gives CDR1 SGHVS, CDR2 FQNEAQ. J lost 2 bases, V lost 8 bases, and 5 bases had no gene match. The CDR3 runs to 13 residues. The CDR3 DNA reads TGTGCCAGCTTCGGGACAGGTACCTACGAGCAGTACTTC. Amino acids: CASFGTGTYEQYF.

CDR3 nucleotide sequence: TGTGCCAGCACCGAAGGGCCCTCGAAGACTGAAGCTTTCTTT. As protein: CASTEGPSKTEAFF. V gene TRBV9 combines with J gene TRBJ1-1; D uncertain. Germline V gene lookup returns CDR1 SGDLS and CDR2 YYNGEE. This CDR3 comprises 14 residues. V was shortened by 6 bases and J by 5 bases, with 17 bases between the two germline ends.

The V call is TRBV7-8, the J call TRBJ1-1; D may be TRBD1 (6 bases). The CDR3 loop spans 15 amino acids. Trimming left V 0 bases short and J 8 bases short, with 16 bases between. Germline V gives CDR1 SGHVS, CDR2 FQNEAQ. This CDR3 reads CASSLARDIYTEAFF. Here the CDR3 DNA reads TGTGCCAGCAGCTTAGCCCGGGACATATATACCGAAGCTTTCTTT.

The chain employs TRBV7-8 and TRBJ2-2, with D possibly being TRBD2 (7 bases). Germline CDR1 SGHVS, CDR2 FQNEAQ. The germline V and J ends were trimmed by 1 base and 2 bases, with 11 bases remaining between them. This CDR3 spans 16 amino acids. The CDR3 DNA sequence: TGTGCCAGCAGCTTAGGGCGGGGGCTAAACACCGGGGAGCTGTTTTTT. Amino acids: CASSLGRGLNTGELFF.

The V gene is TRBV11-2, the J gene TRBJ1-6; 8 bases fit TRBD1. Trimming at V came to 4 bases and at J to 8 bases, leaving 7 bases not matched to a gene. Germline V gene data show CDR1 as SGHAT and CDR2 as FQNNGV. The CDR3 is 15 residues long. The CDR3 sequence: CASSSRTGSDSPLHF. DNA for the CDR3: TGTGCCAGCAGCTCCAGGACAGGGTCGGATTCACCCCTCCACTTT.

In this sample, this clone turned up a few times. The chain employs TRBV2 and TRBJ1-2; D might be TRBD1 (5 bases). CDR3 length: 14 residues. CDR1 is SNHLY, CDR2 FYNNEI, per germline. V was cut by 5 bases and J by 8 bases, with 18 bases left in between. For the CDR3, the DNA is TGTGCCAGCAGTCCCCGGGACCGTAGAGGAGGCTACACCTTC. Its translation is CASSPRDRRGGYTF.

The J gene is TRBJ2-1, the V gene TRBV5-1, with D perhaps being TRBD1 or TRBD2 (5 bases each). The V end was cut by 7 bases, the J end by 3 bases, with 14 bases between. Germline CDR1 reads SGHRS; CDR2 reads YFSETQ. This CDR3 comprises 14 residues. CDR3 bases: TGCGCCAGCGGCCGGGACCCCTTCTACAATGAGCAGTTCTTC. It specifies CASGRDPFYNEQFF.

The chain uses TRBV14 and TRBJ1-2, with a tentative D call TRBD1 (6 bases). V gave up 1 base and J gave up 2 bases, with 11 bases separating them. The CDR3 has 15 residues. CDR1 and CDR2 from the germline V gene are SGHDN and FVKESK. The DNA for the CDR3 is TGTGCCAGCAGCCAAGTCCAGGGGAACAACTATGGCTACACCTTC. This encodes CASSQVQGNNYGYTF.

The chain uses TRBV7-8 and TRBJ1-5; no reliable D call. The V end was cut by 2 bases, the J end by 5 bases, with 4 bases between. The germline CDR1 and CDR2 sequences are SGHVS and FQNEAQ. This CDR3 has 12 amino acids. For the CDR3, the DNA is TGTGCCAGCAGCTTACCCGATCAGCCCCAGCATTTT. Protein: CASSLPDQPQHF. Using reference TRBV7-8 and TRBJ1-5 for the parts outside the CDR3, the full variable domain is GAGVSQSPRYKVAKRGQDVALRCDPISGHVSLFWYQQALGQGPEFLTYFQNEAQLDKSGLPSDRFFAERPEGSVSTLKIQRTQQEDSAVYLCASSLPDQPQHFGDGTRLSIL.

The rearrangement uses TRBV7-9 and TRBJ2-5, with D possibly being TRBD1 (6 bases). Trimming took off 5 bases at V and 3 bases at J, with 19 bases between the two ends. Germline CDR1 is SEHNR and CDR2 is FQNEAQ (reference sequence). CDR3 length equals 16 residues. The CDR3: CASSPEGQSRKETQYF. CDR3 nucleotide sequence: TGTGCCAGCAGCCCAGAAGGACAGTCGAGAAAAGAGACCCAGTACTTC.

The V and J genes are TRBV10-2 and TRBJ2-2; TRBD2 might be the D (5 bases). Trimming left V 1 base short and J 6 bases short, with 9 bases between. The CDR3 covers 14 residues. CDR1 is WSHSY and CDR2 is SAAADI in the germline V gene. CDR3 protein: CASSELRDPGELFF. The CDR3 coding sequence is TGCGCCAGCAGTGAGTTACGGGATCCCGGGGAGCTGTTTTTT.

This chain connects TRBV1 to TRBJ2-2. TRBV1 is a pseudogene locus. The CDR3 sequence is 14 residues long. The CDR3 DNA reads TGCACCATCGGGCAGGGAGTTTACACCGGGGAGCTGTTTTTT. Amino acid sequence: CTIGQGVYTGELFF.

The chain couples TRBV15 to TRBJ1-5; tentative D call: TRBD1 (5 bases). The CDR3 extends over 15 amino acids. With 3 bases removed from V and 0 bases from J, the gap between germline ends came to 9 bases. The germline V gene encodes CDR1 LNHNV and CDR2 YYDKDF (reference sequence). The CDR3 protein is CATSSKGYSNQPQHF. The CDR3 nucleotides are TGTGCCACCAGCAGCAAGGGGTATAGCAATCAGCCCCAGCATTTT. The variable domain in full, with the rest retrieved from reference TRBV15 and TRBJ1-5, is DAMVIQNPRYQVTQFGKPVTLSCSQTLNHNVMYWYQQKSSQAPKLLFHYYDKDFNNEADTPDNFQSRRPNTSFCFLDIRSPGLGDTAMYLCATSSKGYSNQPQHFGDGTRLSIL.

This chain connects TRBV18 to TRBJ1-2; 7 positions agree with TRBD1. V gave up 3 bases and J gave up 5 bases; unmatched junction bases: 3. CDR1 and CDR2 from the germline V gene are KGHSH and LQKENI. The CDR3 totals 13 residues. This CDR3 is CASSPGTVYGYTF. The CDR3 DNA reads as TGTGCCAGCTCACCTGGGACAGTTTATGGCTACACCTTC.

V usage is TRBV4-1 and J usage is TRBJ2-3; the match to TRBD1 covers 8 bases. J lost 0 bases, V lost 1 base, and 6 bases had no gene match. CDR1 MGHRA and CDR2 YSYEKL come from the germline V gene. This CDR3 comprises 17 residues. The CDR3 region is CASSQGYRGTSTDTQYF. The CDR3 nucleotides read TGCGCCAGCAGCCAAGGATACAGGGGGACAAGCACAGATACGCAGTATTTT.

This clone is a singleton in its sample. This chain joins TRBV5-5 and TRBJ2-5, with 7 bases lining up with TRBD2. V lost 0 bases and J lost 5; bases outside the gene matches: 4. The V gene's germline CDR1 is SGHKS and CDR2 YYEKEE (reference sequence). CDR3 length: 14 amino acids. CDR3 coding DNA: TGTGCCAGCAGCTTGGTAGCGGGTTCGGAGACCCAGTACTTC. Residues: CASSLVAGSETQYF.

The chain employs TRBV6-5 and TRBJ1-1, with D hard to call. Trimming shortened V by 8 bases and J by 0 bases, and 7 bases separated the two germline ends. Germline V gives CDR1 MNHEY, CDR2 SVGAGI. There are 12 residues in the CDR3. The CDR3 sequence: CASGVMNTEAFF. CDR3 bases: TGTGCCAGCGGGGTAATGAACACTGAAGCTTTCTTT.

The V gene is TRBV11-2, the J gene TRBJ2-1; TRBD1 aligns across 7 bases. CDR1 SGHAT and CDR2 FQNNGV come from the germline V gene. The V segment lost 11 bases and the J segment 7 bases; nucleotides outside the gene matches: 17. This CDR3 has 15 residues. The CDR3 DNA follows: TGTGCCGATAGTGAGGGGGCAGGGTTTCTAAATGAGCAGTTCTTC. It translates to CADSEGAGFLNEQFF.

The chain links TRBV9 to TRBJ2-7; 7 bases agree with TRBD2. The length of the CDR3 is 15 residues. The V and J ends lost 0 bases and 2 bases, in that order; junction bases with no gene match: 5. In germline, CDR1 is SGDLS, CDR2 YYNGEE. This CDR3 is CASSVAGTKAYEQYF. DNA for the CDR3: TGTGCCAGCAGCGTAGCAGGGACTAAGGCCTACGAGCAGTACTTC.

The chain recombines TRBV6-6 with TRBJ1-2; weak D call: TRBD1 (6 bases). The CDR3 runs to 16 residues. The V gene lost 0 bases and the J gene lost 3 bases, with 14 bases spanning the gap. Per germline, CDR1 MNHNY and CDR2 SVGAGI (reference sequence). DNA for the CDR3: TGTGCCAGCAGTTACTCAGAAACAGGGATCGACTATGGCTACACCTTC. Encoded protein: CASSYSETGIDYGYTF.

The rearrangement joins TRBV5-6 to TRBJ2-7; D gene ambiguous. CDR1 is SGHDT and CDR2 is YYEEEE in the germline V gene. This CDR3 is built from 13 residues. V lost 2 bases and J 1 base, leaving 7 bases between the germline ends. CDR3 in DNA: TGTGCCAGCAGCTTTGGCAGATCCTACGAGCAGTACTTC. This gives the protein CASSFGRSYEQYF.

This chain links TRBV27 with TRBJ2-2; D is tentatively TRBD1 or TRBD2 (5 bases each). CDR1 and CDR2 from the germline V gene are MNHEY and SMNVEV (reference sequence). With 6 bases removed from V and 6 bases from J, the gap between germline ends came to 11 bases. CDR3 size: 13 residues. The CDR3 sequence: CASSLGTPGELFF. CDR3 coding DNA: TGTGCCAGCAGCCTGGGGACGCCCGGGGAGCTGTTTTTT.

The chain uses TRBV11-2 and TRBJ2-3; TRBD2 agrees at 10 bases. J gave up 9 bases and V 1 base, and 10 bases lay outside the gene matches. The germline CDR1 and CDR2 sequences are SGHAT and FQNNGV. This CDR3 comprises 16 residues. The CDR3 spells CASSLVVYSGGTTQYF. CDR3 coding DNA: TGTGCCAGCAGCTTAGTAGTATATAGCGGGGGGACGACGCAGTATTTT.

The V gene is TRBV2, the J gene TRBJ2-3, with D possibly matching TRBD2 (6 bases). This CDR3 spans 15 amino acids. V lost 1 base to trimming and J lost 4 bases, with 12 bases between them. Germline V gene lookup returns CDR1 SNHLY and CDR2 FYNNEI. This CDR3 reads CASSEVAGGSDTQYF. As DNA, the CDR3 is TGTGCCAGCAGTGAAGTGGCCGGGGGATCAGATACGCAGTATTTT. The full variable domain, rest sourced from reference TRBV2 and TRBJ2-3, is EPEVTQTPSHQVTQMGQEVILRCVPISNHLYFYWYRQILGQKVEFLVSFYNNEISEKSEIFDDQFSVERPDGSNFTLKIRSTKLEDSAMYFCASSEVAGGSDTQYFGPGTRLTVL.